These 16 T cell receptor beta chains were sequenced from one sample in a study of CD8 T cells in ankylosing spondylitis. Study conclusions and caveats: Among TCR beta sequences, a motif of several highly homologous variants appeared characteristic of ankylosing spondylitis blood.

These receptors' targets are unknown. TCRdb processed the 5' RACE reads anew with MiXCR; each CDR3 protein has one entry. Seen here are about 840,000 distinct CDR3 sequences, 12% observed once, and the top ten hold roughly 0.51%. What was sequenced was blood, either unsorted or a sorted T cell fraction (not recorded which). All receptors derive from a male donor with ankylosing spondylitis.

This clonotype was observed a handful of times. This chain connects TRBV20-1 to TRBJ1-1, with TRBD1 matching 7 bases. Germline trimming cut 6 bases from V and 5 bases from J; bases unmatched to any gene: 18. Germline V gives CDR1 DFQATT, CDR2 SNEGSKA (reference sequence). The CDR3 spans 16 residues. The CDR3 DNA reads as TGCAGTGCCCGAGATTTGACGAGACAGGGAGGAACTGAAGCTTTCTTT. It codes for CSARDLTRQGGTEAFF.

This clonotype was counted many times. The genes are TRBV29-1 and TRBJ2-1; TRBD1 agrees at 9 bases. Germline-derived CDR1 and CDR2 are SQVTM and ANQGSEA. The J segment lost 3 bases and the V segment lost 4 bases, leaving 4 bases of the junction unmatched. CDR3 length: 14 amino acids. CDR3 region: CSVAGTGLYNEQFF. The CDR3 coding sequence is TGCAGCGTTGCCGGGACAGGGCTCTACAATGAGCAGTTCTTC.

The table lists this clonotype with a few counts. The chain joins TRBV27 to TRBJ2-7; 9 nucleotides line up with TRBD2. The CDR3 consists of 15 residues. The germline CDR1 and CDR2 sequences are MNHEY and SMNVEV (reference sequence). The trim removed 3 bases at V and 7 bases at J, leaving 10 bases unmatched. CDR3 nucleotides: TGTGCCAGCAGTTTTTGGCGGGAGGGCCGTGGGGAGCAGTACTTC. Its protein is CASSFWREGRGEQYF.

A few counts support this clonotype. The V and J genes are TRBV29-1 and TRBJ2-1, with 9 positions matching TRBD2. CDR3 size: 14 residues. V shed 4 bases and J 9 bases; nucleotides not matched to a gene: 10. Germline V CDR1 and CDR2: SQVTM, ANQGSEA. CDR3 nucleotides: TGCAGCGTTGCTAGGGCGGGGGGGCCGAGTGAGCAGTTCTTC. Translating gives CSVARAGGPSEQFF.

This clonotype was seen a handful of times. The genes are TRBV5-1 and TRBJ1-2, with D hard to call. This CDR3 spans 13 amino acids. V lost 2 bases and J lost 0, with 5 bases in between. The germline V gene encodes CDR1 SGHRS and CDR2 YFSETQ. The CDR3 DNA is TGCGCCAGCAGCTTTGCAGCTAACTATGGCTACACCTTC. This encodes CASSFAANYGYTF.

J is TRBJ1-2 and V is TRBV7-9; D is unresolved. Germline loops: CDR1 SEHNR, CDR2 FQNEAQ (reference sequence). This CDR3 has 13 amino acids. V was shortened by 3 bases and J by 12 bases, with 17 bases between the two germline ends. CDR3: CASSFASIRDNTF. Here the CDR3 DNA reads TGTGCCAGCAGCTTTGCTTCCATCCGAGATAACACCTTC.

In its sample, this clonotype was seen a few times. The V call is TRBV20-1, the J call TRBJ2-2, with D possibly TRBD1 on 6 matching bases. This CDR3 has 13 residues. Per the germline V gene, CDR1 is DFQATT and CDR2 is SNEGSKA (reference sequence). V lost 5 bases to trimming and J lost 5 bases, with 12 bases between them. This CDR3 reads CSAPGVGTGELFF. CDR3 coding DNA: TGCAGTGCTCCAGGGGTCGGGACCGGGGAGCTGTTTTTT.

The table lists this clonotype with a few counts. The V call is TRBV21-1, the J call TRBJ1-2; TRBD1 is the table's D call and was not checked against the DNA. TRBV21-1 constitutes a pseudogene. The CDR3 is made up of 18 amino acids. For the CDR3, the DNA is TGTGCCAGCAGCAAAGGGATTCCGGACAGGACACTACTATGCGGCTACACCTTC. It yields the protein CASSKGIPDRTLLCGYTF.

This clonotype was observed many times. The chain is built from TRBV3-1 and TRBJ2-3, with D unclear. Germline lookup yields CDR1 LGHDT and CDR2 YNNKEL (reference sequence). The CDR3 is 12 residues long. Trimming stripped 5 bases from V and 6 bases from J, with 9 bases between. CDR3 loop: CASSFSQDTQYF. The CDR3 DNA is TGTGCCAGCAGCTTCAGTCAGGATACGCAGTATTTT.

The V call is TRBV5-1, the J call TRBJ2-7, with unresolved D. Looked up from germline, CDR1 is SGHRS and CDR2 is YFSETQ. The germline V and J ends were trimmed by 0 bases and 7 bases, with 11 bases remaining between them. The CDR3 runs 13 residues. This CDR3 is CASSLASTPEQYF. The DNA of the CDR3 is TGCGCCAGCAGCTTGGCCAGTACCCCGGAGCAGTACTTC.

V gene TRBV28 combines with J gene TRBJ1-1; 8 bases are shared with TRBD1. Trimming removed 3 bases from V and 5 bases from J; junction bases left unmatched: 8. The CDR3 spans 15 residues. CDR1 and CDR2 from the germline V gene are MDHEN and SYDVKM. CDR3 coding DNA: TGTGCCAGCAGTTTGATGGACAGGGAGGGGACTGAAGCTTTCTTT. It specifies CASSLMDREGTEAFF. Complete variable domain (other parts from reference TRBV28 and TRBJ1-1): DVKVTQSSRYLVKRTGEKVFLECVQDMDHENMFWYRQDPGLGLRLIYFSYDVKMKEKGDIPEGYSVSREKKERFSLILESASTNQTSMYLCASSLMDREGTEAFFGQGTRLTVV.

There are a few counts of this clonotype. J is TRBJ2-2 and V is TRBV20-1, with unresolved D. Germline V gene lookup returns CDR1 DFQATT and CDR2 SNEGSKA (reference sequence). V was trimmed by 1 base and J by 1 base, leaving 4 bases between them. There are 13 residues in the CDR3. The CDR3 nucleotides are TGCAGTGCTAGAGCAGAGAACACCGGGGAGCTGTTTTTT. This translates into CSARAENTGELFF.

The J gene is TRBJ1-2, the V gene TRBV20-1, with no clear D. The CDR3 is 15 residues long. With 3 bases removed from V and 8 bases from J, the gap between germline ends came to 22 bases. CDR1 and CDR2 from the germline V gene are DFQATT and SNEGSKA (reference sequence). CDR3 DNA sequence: TGCAGTGCTAGTCCCGGGTCCGTCCCTCTAGGAGGCTACACCTTC. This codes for CSASPGSVPLGGYTF.

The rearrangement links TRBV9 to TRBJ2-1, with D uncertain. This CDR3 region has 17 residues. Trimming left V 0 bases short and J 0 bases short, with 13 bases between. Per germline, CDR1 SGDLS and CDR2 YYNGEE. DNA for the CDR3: TGTGCCAGCAGCGTAGCTCACACAGCGAGCTCCTACAATGAGCAGTTCTTC. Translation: CASSVAHTASSYNEQFF.

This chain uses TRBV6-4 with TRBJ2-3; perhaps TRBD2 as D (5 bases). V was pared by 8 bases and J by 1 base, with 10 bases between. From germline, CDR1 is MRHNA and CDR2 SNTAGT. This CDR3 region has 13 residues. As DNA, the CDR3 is TGTGCCAGCGCGACGCGGGGCACAGATACGCAGTATTTT. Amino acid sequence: CASATRGTDTQYF.

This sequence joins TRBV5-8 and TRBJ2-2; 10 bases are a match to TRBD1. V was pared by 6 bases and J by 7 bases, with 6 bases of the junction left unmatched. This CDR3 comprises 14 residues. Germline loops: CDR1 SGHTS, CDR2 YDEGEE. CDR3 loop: CASNRDRGIGELFF. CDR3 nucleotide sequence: TGTGCCAGCAACCGGGACAGGGGAATCGGGGAGCTGTTTTTT.